The 17 T cell receptor beta chains below all came from one sample that was sequenced in a study of cytomegalovirus exposure and HLA in healthy donors. 13 Jbeta primers and 60 Vbeta primers were used for the PCR. The method was immunoSEQ multiplex PCR; TCRdb's version includes in-frame clones alone and lacks a portion of them. The sample includes around 140,000 clones. Material for sequencing was PBMCs. These receptors were obtained from a woman between 40 and 55 years old in good health and CMV-seronegative.

The CDR3 bases are TGTGCCAGCAGCTTGCAGGCGGGGGACACAGATACGCAGTATTTT. Its translation: CASSLQAGDTDTQYF. The chain joins TRBV11-2 to TRBJ2-3; TRBD2 agrees at 7 bases. Germline loops: CDR1 SGHAT, CDR2 FQNNGV. With V trimmed by 3 bases and J by 2 bases, 5 bases remained unmatched. This CDR3 comprises 15 residues.

This chain joins TRBV4-1 and TRBJ1-6, with TRBD1 identical over 7 bases. The germline CDR1 and CDR2 sequences are MGHRA and YSYEKL. The J segment lost 6 bases and the V segment lost 3 bases, leaving 5 bases of the junction unmatched. The CDR3 consists of 15 residues. This CDR3 is CASSHTGDANSPLHF. For the CDR3, the DNA is TGCGCCAGCAGCCATACAGGGGATGCTAATTCACCCCTCCACTTT.

Regarding this clone: This same CDR3 is encoded by further DNA sequences in the sample. The J gene is TRBJ1-1, the V gene TRBV5-1, with 7 bases fitting TRBD1. The CDR3 has 14 residues. CDR1 and CDR2 (germline): SGHRS, YFSETQ. V lost 4 bases, J lost 1 base, and 4 bases stayed unmatched. CDR3 coding DNA: TGCGCCAGCAGCCTTACAGGGGCGAACACTGAAGCTTTCTTT. It translates to CASSLTGANTEAFF.

The chain carries TRBV7-2 and TRBJ2-7, with 10 bases matching TRBD2. The CDR3 is 15 residues long. The V segment lost 2 bases and the J segment 1 base; nucleotides outside the gene matches: 2. Looked up from germline, CDR1 is SGHTA and CDR2 is FQGNSA. CDR3 nucleotides: TGTGCCAGCAGCTTAAATAGCGGGGGGTCCTACGAGCAGTACTTC. Translating gives CASSLNSGGSYEQYF.

The CDR3 DNA follows: TGTGCCAGCAGCTTACTGCCGAGGAACACTGAAGCTTTCTTT. Its translation is CASSLLPRNTEAFF. The rearrangement links TRBV5-6 to TRBJ1-1, with unresolved D. The CDR3 is 14 amino acids. Germline-derived CDR1 and CDR2 are SGHDT and YYEEEE. V was trimmed by 2 bases and J by 1 base, leaving 9 bases between them.

The chain employs TRBV5-4 and TRBJ2-5; D possibly corresponds to TRBD2 (5 bases). Germline V gene sequence: CDR1 SGHNT, CDR2 YYREEE (reference sequence). The V and J ends lost 5 bases and 0 bases respectively, with 8 bases between them. CDR3 length: 13 residues. The CDR3 sequence is CASREEYQETQYF. DNA of the CDR3: TGTGCCAGCAGGGAGGAGTACCAAGAGACCCAGTACTTC.

The chain is built from TRBV2 and TRBJ2-2; TRBD1 is a possible D gene (6 bases). V lost 6 bases and J 7 bases, leaving 9 bases between the germline ends. Germline CDR1 is SNHLY and CDR2 is FYNNEI. CDR3 length equals 12 residues. CDR3 nucleotide sequence: TGTGCCAGCAGACAGGGCAACGGGGAGCTGTTTTTT. Protein: CASRQGNGELFF.

The V and J genes are TRBV2 and TRBJ1-6; D might be TRBD1 (6 bases). Germline V gene sequence: CDR1 SNHLY, CDR2 FYNNEI. Trimming took 5 bases from V and 4 from J, leaving 12 bases between them. The CDR3 runs to 15 residues. The CDR3 sequence: CASSFAQGYNSPLHF. The DNA of the CDR3 is TGTGCCAGCAGTTTTGCGCAGGGGTATAATTCACCCCTCCACTTT. Full variable domain (missing parts from reference TRBV2 and TRBJ1-6): EPEVTQTPSHQVTQMGQEVILRCVPISNHLYFYWYRQILGQKVEFLVSFYNNEISEKSEIFDDQFSVERPDGSNFTLKIRSTKLEDSAMYFCASSFAQGYNSPLHFGNGTRLTVT.

The chain is built from TRBV6-5 and TRBJ1-5; D gene unclear. CDR3 length equals 15 residues. Germline lookup yields CDR1 MNHEY and CDR2 SVGAGI. V shed 5 bases and J shed 0 bases, with 11 bases lying between them. The CDR3 sequence is CASSPRLDSNQPQHF. The CDR3 DNA is TGTGCCAGCAGTCCCCGGTTAGATAGCAATCAGCCCCAGCATTTT.

This rearrangement joins TRBV5-1 to TRBJ1-3; D unresolved. Trimming removed 3 bases at V and 0 bases at J, with 10 bases between. Germline CDR1 and CDR2: SGHRS and YFSETQ. This CDR3 region has 15 residues. As DNA, the CDR3 is TGCGCCAGCAGCTCTAGACCGATCTCTGGAAACACCATATATTTT. Protein sequence: CASSSRPISGNTIYF.

The chain combines TRBV6-5 with TRBJ2-7; D possibly corresponds to TRBD1 (6 bases). CDR1 and CDR2 (germline): MNHEY, SVGAGI. V was shortened by 4 bases and J by 5 bases, with 12 bases between the two germline ends. This CDR3 spans 13 amino acids. CDR3 DNA: TGTGCCAGCAGTTTAAGGGGGATCCACGAGCAGTACTTC. Residues: CASSLRGIHEQYF.

The rearrangement links TRBV4-3 to TRBJ2-3, with D maybe TRBD2 (6 bases). V lost 1 base, J lost 0 bases, and 14 bases lay in between. Germline V CDR1 and CDR2: LGHNA, YSLEER. CDR3 length: 17 residues. CDR3 sequence (DNA): TGCGCCAGCAGCCAAGGGAGGAGGGGTTCGAGCACAGATACGCAGTATTTT. It specifies CASSQGRRGSSTDTQYF.

This chain joins TRBV6-4 and TRBJ1-2, with 8 bases matching TRBD1. The CDR3 is 14 amino acids. Unmatched junction bases numbered 6, after V lost 2 bases and J lost 7 bases. Germline CDR1 reads MRHNA; CDR2 reads SNTAGT. The CDR3 reads CASSDTDRAFGYTF. The CDR3 DNA reads as TGTGCCAGCAGTGACACGGACAGGGCTTTTGGCTACACCTTC.

The chain couples TRBV5-8 to TRBJ1-2; no firm D call. Germline V CDR1 and CDR2: SGHTS, YDEGEE. V was shortened by 0 bases and J by 2 bases, with 17 bases between the two germline ends. The CDR3 consists of 17 residues. The CDR3 here is CASSLGFLEITNYGYTF. As DNA, the CDR3 is TGTGCCAGCAGCTTGGGGTTTCTGGAGATCACAAACTATGGCTACACCTTC.

The chain links TRBV19 to TRBJ1-3; D is ambiguous. The CDR3 has 14 residues. The V end lost 4 bases, the J end lost 0 bases, and 7 bases lay between the germline ends. Germline CDR1 is LNHDA and CDR2 is SQIVND (reference sequence). CDR3 protein: CASSKGSSGNTIYF. DNA of the CDR3: TGTGCCAGTAGTAAAGGGAGCTCTGGAAACACCATATATTTT.

The chain carries TRBV11-2 and TRBJ1-1; 10 nucleotides match TRBD1. V was pared by 7 bases and J by 4 bases, with 3 bases of the junction left unmatched. CDR3 length equals 13 residues. CDR1 is SGHAT and CDR2 is FQNNGV in the germline V gene. In DNA form, the CDR3 reads TGTGCCAGCACGGGGACAGGGGCCACTGAAGCTTTCTTT. As protein: CASTGTGATEAFF.

V and J are TRBV9 and TRBJ2-3; the match to TRBD2 covers 10 bases. The V segment lost 0 bases and the J segment 5 bases; nucleotides outside the gene matches: 6. This CDR3 is 16 amino acids long. Germline loops: CDR1 SGDLS, CDR2 YYNGEE. DNA of the CDR3: TGTGCCAGCAGCGTAGCGGCTAGCGGGGGATTAGATACGCAGTATTTT. Protein sequence: CASSVAASGGLDTQYF. Full variable domain (remainder filled in from reference TRBV9 and TRBJ2-3): DSGVTQTPKHLITATGQRVTLRCSPRSGDLSVYWYQQSLDQGLQFLIQYYNGEERAKGNILERFSAQQFPDLHSELNLSSLELGDSALYFCASSVAASGGLDTQYFGPGTRLTVL.